These 13 T cell receptor beta chains came from one sample sequenced in a study of neurological immune-mediated disorders. TCRdb analysed the 5' RACE reads with MiXCR anew, one entry per CDR3 protein. The sample has about 62,000 distinct CDR3 sequences, 3.5% to 4.5% seen once. The specimen was PBMCs. Receptor source: a woman aged 50 to 65 with multiple sclerosis.

The sample holds a few counts of this clonotype. The chain links TRBV11-3 to TRBJ2-1; 8 bases line up with TRBD2. Trimming cost V 0 bases and J 3 bases; bases outside gene matches: 7. Per germline, CDR1 SGHNT and CDR2 YENEEA. The CDR3 extends over 17 amino acids. CDR3 in DNA: TGTGCCAGCAGCTTAGATCATGGAGCGGGAGTCTACAATGAGCAGTTCTTC. The encoded protein is CASSLDHGAGVYNEQFF.

This clonotype was seen ten or more times. J is TRBJ2-1 and V is TRBV20-1; D remains unclear. This CDR3 is built from 15 residues. V dropped 2 bases and J dropped 1 base, with 12 bases sitting between them. CDR1 and CDR2 from the germline V gene are DFQATT and SNEGSKA (reference sequence). The DNA of the CDR3 is TGCAGTGCTAGATTAGACGAAAGTTCCTACAATGAGCAGTTCTTC. Its translation is CSARLDESSYNEQFF.

Many counts were recorded for this clonotype. This chain uses TRBV20-1 with TRBJ2-1; TRBD2 agrees at 8 bases. Germline-derived CDR1 and CDR2 are DFQATT and SNEGSKA (reference sequence). Germline trimming cut 6 bases from V and 6 bases from J; bases unmatched to any gene: 7. This CDR3 has 13 residues. The CDR3 DNA sequence: TGCAGTGCCCATAGGACTAGCCGCAATGAGCAGTTCTTC. It specifies CSAHRTSRNEQFF.

This clonotype has at least ten counts. The V and J genes are TRBV20-1 and TRBJ2-3; the D gene could be TRBD1 or TRBD2 (5 bases each). Trimming took 3 bases from V and 2 from J, leaving 6 bases between them. The CDR3 loop spans 12 amino acids. The germline V gene has CDR1 DFQATT and CDR2 SNEGSKA (reference sequence). The CDR3 coding sequence is TGCAGTGCTAGCGGGACCACAGATACGCAGTATTTT. As protein: CSASGTTDTQYF.

This clonotype was detected many times. V is TRBV7-2 and J is TRBJ1-2; 11 nucleotides align to TRBD1. V trimming: 4 bases; J trimming: 8 bases; junction bases outside the gene matches: 6. Germline V gene lookup returns CDR1 SGHTA and CDR2 FQGNSA. The CDR3 has 14 amino acids. Written as DNA, the CDR3 is TGTGCCAGCAGCTCGGGACAGGGGGTGTGGGGCTACACCTTC. Translation gives CASSSGQGVWGYTF. The variable domain in full, with the rest retrieved from reference TRBV7-2 and TRBJ1-2, is GAGVSQSPSNKVTEKGKDVELRCDPISGHTALYWYRQSLGQGLEFLIYFQGNSAPDKSGLPSDRFSAERTGGSVSTLTIQRTQQEDSAVYLCASSSGQGVWGYTFGSGTRLTVV.

This clonotype showed up many times. The chain links TRBV2 to TRBJ1-1; tentative D call: TRBD1 (6 bases). The V and J ends lost 6 bases and 0 bases respectively, with 14 bases between them. Germline V CDR1 and CDR2: SNHLY, FYNNEI. The CDR3 length is 15 residues. The DNA for the CDR3 is TGTGCCAGCAGGGGAGGGGGAGCAATGAACACTGAAGCTTTCTTT. The encoded protein is CASRGGGAMNTEAFF.

This clonotype was picked up many times. This chain links TRBV7-2 with TRBJ1-5, with D perhaps matching TRBD1 (6 bases). The germline gives CDR1 SGHTA, CDR2 FQGNSA. This CDR3 spans 14 amino acids. With 5 bases removed from V and 4 bases from J, the gap between germline ends came to 12 bases. The CDR3 sequence: CASSLGQPNQPQHF. The CDR3, as DNA: TGTGCCAGCAGCCTAGGACAGCCAAATCAGCCCCAGCATTTT.

In its sample, this clonotype was seen many times. The chain joins TRBV7-3 to TRBJ2-1; D gene uncertain. The CDR3 spans 15 residues. V was pared by 5 bases and J by 0 bases, with 11 bases between. The V gene's germline CDR1 is SGHTA and CDR2 FQGTGA. CDR3 nucleotide sequence: TGTGCCAGCAGCCTAAGCCCCAGCTCCTACAATGAGCAGTTCTTC. Translation gives CASSLSPSSYNEQFF. Looking up the rest from reference TRBV7-3 and TRBJ2-1 gives the full variable domain: GAGVSQTPSNKVTEKGKYVELRCDPISGHTALYWYRQSLGQGPEFLIYFQGTGAADDSGLPNDRFFAVRPEGSVSTLKIQRTERGDSAVYLCASSLSPSSYNEQFFGPGTRLTVL.

This clonotype was seen repeatedly, ten times or more. The chain recombines TRBV2 with TRBJ2-7, with 8 bases identical to TRBD2. Unmatched junction bases numbered 5, after V lost 4 bases and J lost 3 bases. Germline V lookup: CDR1 SNHLY, CDR2 FYNNEI. The CDR3 sequence is 14 residues long. The CDR3 protein is CASSVLSGNYEQYF. DNA for the CDR3: TGTGCCAGCAGTGTACTTAGCGGGAACTACGAGCAGTACTTC.

This clonotype has at least ten counts. V and J are TRBV10-3 and TRBJ2-3; D unresolved. Looked up from germline, CDR1 is ENHRY and CDR2 is SYGVKD. V was clipped by 10 bases and J by 2 bases, with 13 bases between them. The CDR3 extends over 13 amino acids. The CDR3 coding sequence is TGTGCCACCGACTCCCGCTCCACAGATACGCAGTATTTT. Its translation: CATDSRSTDTQYF.

This clonotype was seen at least ten times. CDR3 amino acids: CASSLRSYGYTF. The CDR3 DNA reads as TGTGCCAGCAGTTTACGATCGTATGGCTACACCTTC. The chain is built from TRBV12-3 or TRBV12-4 and TRBJ1-2; D is uncertain. The V gene lost 2 bases and the J gene lost 5 bases, with 6 bases spanning the gap. This CDR3 is 12 amino acids long.

This clonotype came up many times. This chain links TRBV7-6 with TRBJ2-6, with TRBD2 matching 14 bases. Germline CDR1 reads SGHVS; CDR2 reads FNYEAQ. This CDR3 is built from 19 residues. Trimming cost V 6 bases and J 1 base; bases outside gene matches: 8. The CDR3 coding sequence is TGTGCCAGCAGGACGACTAGCGGGAGGGCCGGTTCTGGGGCCAACGTCCTGACTTTC. It yields the protein CASRTTSGRAGSGANVLTF.

This clonotype was seen ten or more times. V gene TRBV6-6 combines with J gene TRBJ2-2; 8 nucleotides line up with TRBD2. Per germline, CDR1 MNHNY and CDR2 SVGAGI (reference sequence). The CDR3 runs 15 residues. V gave up 5 bases and J gave up 3 bases; unmatched junction bases: 5. The CDR3 region has the DNA TGTGCCAGCAGTAAAGGACTAGCACACACCGGGGAGCTGTTTTTT. It yields the protein CASSKGLAHTGELFF.